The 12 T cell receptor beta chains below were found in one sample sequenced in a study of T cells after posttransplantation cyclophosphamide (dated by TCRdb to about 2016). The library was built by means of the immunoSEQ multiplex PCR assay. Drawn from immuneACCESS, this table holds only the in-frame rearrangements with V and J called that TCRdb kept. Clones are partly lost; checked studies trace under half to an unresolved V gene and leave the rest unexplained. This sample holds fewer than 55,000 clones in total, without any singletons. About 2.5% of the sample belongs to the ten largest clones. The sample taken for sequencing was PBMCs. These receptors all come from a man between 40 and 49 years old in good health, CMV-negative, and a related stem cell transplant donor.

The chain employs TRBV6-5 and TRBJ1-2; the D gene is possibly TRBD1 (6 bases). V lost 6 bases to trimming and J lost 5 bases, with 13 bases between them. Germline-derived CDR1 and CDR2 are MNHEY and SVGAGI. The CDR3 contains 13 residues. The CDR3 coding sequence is TGTGCCAGCAGCCGAGACAGGCTTTATGGCTACACCTTC. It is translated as CASSRDRLYGYTF.

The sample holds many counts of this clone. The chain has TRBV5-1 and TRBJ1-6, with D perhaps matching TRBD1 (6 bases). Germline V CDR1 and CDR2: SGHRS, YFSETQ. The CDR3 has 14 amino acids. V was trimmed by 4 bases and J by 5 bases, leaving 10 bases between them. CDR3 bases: TGCGCCAGCAGCCTTCGGACAGATAATTCACCCCTCCACTTT. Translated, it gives CASSLRTDNSPLHF.

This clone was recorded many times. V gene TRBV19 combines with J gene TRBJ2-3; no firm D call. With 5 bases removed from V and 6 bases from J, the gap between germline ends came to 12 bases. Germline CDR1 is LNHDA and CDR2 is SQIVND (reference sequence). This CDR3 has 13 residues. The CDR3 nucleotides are TGTGCCAGTAGTGCCCAGATCACGGATACGCAGTATTTT. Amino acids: CASSAQITDTQYF.

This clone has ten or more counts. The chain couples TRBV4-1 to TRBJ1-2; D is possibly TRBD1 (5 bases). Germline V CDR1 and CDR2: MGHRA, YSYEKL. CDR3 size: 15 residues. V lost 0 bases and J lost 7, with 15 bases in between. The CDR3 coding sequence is TGCGCCAGCAGCCAAGATGGGGGGGGATCGGGTGGCTACACCTTC. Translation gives CASSQDGGGSGGYTF.

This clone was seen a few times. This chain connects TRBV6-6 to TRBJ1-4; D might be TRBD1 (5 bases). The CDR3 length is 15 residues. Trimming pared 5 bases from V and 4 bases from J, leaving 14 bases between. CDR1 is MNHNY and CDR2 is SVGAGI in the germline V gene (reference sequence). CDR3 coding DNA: TGTGCCAGCAGTGCCAGACAGTTTTTTAATGAAAAACTGTTTTTT. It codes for CASSARQFFNEKLFF.

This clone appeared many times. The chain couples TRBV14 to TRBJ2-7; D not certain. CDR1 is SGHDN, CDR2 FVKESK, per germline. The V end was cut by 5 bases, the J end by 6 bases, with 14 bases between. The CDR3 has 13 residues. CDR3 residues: CASSLQQVSEQYF. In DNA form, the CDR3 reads TGTGCCAGCAGCTTACAGCAAGTGAGCGAGCAGTACTTC.

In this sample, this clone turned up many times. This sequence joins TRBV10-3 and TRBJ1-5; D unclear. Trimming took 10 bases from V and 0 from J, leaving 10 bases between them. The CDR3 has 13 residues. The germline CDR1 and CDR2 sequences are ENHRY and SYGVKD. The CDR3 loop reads CATTANSNQPQHF. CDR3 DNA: TGTGCCACCACAGCAAATAGCAATCAGCCCCAGCATTTT.

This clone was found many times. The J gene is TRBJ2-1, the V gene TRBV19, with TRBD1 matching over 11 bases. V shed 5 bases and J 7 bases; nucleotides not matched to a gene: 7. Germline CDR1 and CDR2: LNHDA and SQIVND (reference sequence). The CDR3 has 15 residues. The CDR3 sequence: CASSQGQGAWNEQFF. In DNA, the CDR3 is TGTGCCAGTAGTCAAGGACAGGGGGCGTGGAATGAGCAGTTCTTC.

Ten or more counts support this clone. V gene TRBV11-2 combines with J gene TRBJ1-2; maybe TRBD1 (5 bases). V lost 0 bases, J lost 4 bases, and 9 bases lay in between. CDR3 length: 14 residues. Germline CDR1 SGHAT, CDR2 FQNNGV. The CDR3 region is CASSLEQGGYGYTF. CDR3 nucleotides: TGTGCCAGCAGCTTAGAGCAGGGCGGCTATGGCTACACCTTC.

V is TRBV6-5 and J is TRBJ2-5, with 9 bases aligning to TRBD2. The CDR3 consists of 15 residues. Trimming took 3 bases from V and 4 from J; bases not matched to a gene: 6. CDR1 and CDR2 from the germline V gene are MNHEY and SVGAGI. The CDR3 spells CASSYGGRAVETQYF. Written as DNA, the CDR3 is TGTGCCAGCAGTTATGGCGGGAGGGCCGTAGAGACCCAGTACTTC.

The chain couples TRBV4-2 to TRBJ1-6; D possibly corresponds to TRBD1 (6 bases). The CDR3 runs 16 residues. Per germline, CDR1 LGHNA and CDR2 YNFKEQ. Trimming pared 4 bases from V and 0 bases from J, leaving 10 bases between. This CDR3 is CASSPPDSSYNSPLHF. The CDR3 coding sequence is TGTGCCAGCAGCCCCCCGGACAGCTCCTATAATTCACCCCTCCACTTT.

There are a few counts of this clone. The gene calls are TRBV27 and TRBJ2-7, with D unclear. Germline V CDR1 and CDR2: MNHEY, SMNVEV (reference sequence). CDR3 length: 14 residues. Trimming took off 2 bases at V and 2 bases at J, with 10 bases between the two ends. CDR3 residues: CASSLKYSTYEQYF. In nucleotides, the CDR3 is TGTGCCAGCAGTTTAAAGTACAGTACCTACGAGCAGTACTTC.